Listed below are T cell receptor beta chains from one sample, sequenced in a study of blood T cell repertoires in COVID-19. Here immunoSEQ multiplex PCR was the method, and the copy in TCRdb shows in-frame clones only, minus some. There are 100,000 to 150,000 clones in the sample; about 80% occur only once, and 2% to 2.5% lies in the top ten. Sequenced input: PBMCs or T cells enriched from blood (not recorded which). The receptor source for this set is a man aged 40-49 years with acute COVID-19. CDR3s include the opening cysteine and the closing phenylalanine or tryptophan. A D gene is named only where the DNA matches it firmly. Clone size is not always given. Where it is, it says once, few, many or a class for expanded clones.

d_gene	v_gene	j_gene	abundance	CDR3nt	CDR3aa
TRBD2	TRBV9	TRBJ2-7	-	TGTGCCAGCAGCGTTGCGGGAGAAAGGGCCTACGAGCAGTACTTC	CASSVAGERAYEQYF
-	TRBV21-1	TRBJ2-7	-	TGTGCCTCACAGCGGATACGGAGACCGGGACTAGCGGGAGAATATCGAGGCGAGCAGTACTTC	CASQRIRRPGLAGEYRGEQYF
TRBD2	TRBV19	TRBJ2-1	-	TGTGCCAGTAGTATCCAAGCGGGAGACGCCTACAATGAGCAGTTCTTC	CASSIQAGDAYNEQFF
-	TRBV6-5	TRBJ2-7	-	TGTGCCAGCAGTCCGTCGCGGGAACCAGGGGAGCAGTACTTC	CASSPSREPGEQYF
TRBD1	TRBV28	TRBJ2-4	-	TGTGCCAGCAGTTCCCTCACAGGGGCCCAGATAACCAAAAACATTCAGTACTTC	CASSSLTGAQITKNIQYF
-	TRBV11-1	TRBJ2-5	-	TGTGCCAGCAGCCCCGGAGATCAGGAGACCCAGTACTTC	CASSPGDQETQYF
-	TRBV9	TRBJ1-6	-	TGTGCCAGCAGCGTATTACAGGGTAATTCACCCCTCCACTTT	CASSVLQGNSPLHF
-	TRBV11-2	TRBJ2-2	-	TGTGCCAGCAGCTCTCAGACTAGGGGCACCGGGGAGCTGTTTTTT	CASSSQTRGTGELFF
-	TRBV4-2	TRBJ1-2	-	TGTGCCAGCAGCCAAGATCCCGGGACTGACGTCTGCTACACCTTC	CASSQDPGTDVCYTF
-	TRBV6-5	TRBJ1-1	few	TGTGCCAGCAGTTCAGATATGAACACTGAAGCTTTCTTT	CASSSDMNTEAFF
-	TRBV5-1	TRBJ1-1	-	TGCGCCAGCAGCCCGGTAGTCTCGGGGAACACTGAAGCTTTCTTT	CASSPVVSGNTEAFF
TRBD2	TRBV19	TRBJ2-2	-	TGTGCCAGTAGGGGGACTAGCGGGGGTCACCTAAGCGGGGAGCTGTTTTTT	CASRGTSGGHLSGELFF
TRBD2	TRBV9	TRBJ2-1	-	TGTGCCAGCAGCCAGCGGGGGACTAGCGGTAACAATGAGCAGTTCTTC	CASSQRGTSGNNEQFF
-	TRBV30	TRBJ1-6	few	TGTGCCTGGAGCGCAGGGGTTTTTAGTTCACCCCTCCACTTT	CAWSAGVFSSPLHF
TRBD1	TRBV7-2	TRBJ2-7	-	TGTGCCAGCAGCTTAGGGACAGGGGAGTCCTACGAGCAGTACTTC	CASSLGTGESYEQYF
-	TRBV5-1	TRBJ2-5	few	TGCGCCAGCAGCTCCTCTCAGGGCCAAGAGACCCAGTACTTC	CASSSSQGQETQYF
TRBD1	TRBV20-1	TRBJ1-2	-	TGCAGTGCTCGTGGCGGGACAGCGTATGGCTACACCTTC	CSARGGTAYGYTF
TRBD1	TRBV5-1	TRBJ2-3	-	TGCGCCAGCAGCCCAACAGGGGGCCTCCGCACAGATACGCAGTATTTT	CASSPTGGLRTDTQYF
TRBD2	TRBV14	TRBJ2-1	many	TGTGCCAGCAGCCACCGCCCCTCTAGCGGGAGTGGTGAGCAGTTCTTC	CASSHRPSSGSGEQFF
-	TRBV20-1	TRBJ1-5	-	TGCAGTGCTTCGGGGGGTCAGCCCCAGCATTTT	CSASGGQPQHF
-	TRBV5-1	TRBJ1-4	-	TGCGCCAGCAGCCCCCACTTAGGGGCTAATGAAAAACTGTTTTTT	CASSPHLGANEKLFF
-	TRBV5-1	TRBJ1-6	-	TGCGCCAGCAGCTTCTGGCCGATGGAGGGCAGGTCACCCCTCCACTTT	CASSFWPMEGRSPLHF
-	TRBV11-3	TRBJ2-3	-	TGTGCCAGCAGCTTTTCGACAGGACGCACAGATACGCAGTATTTT	CASSFSTGRTDTQYF
TRBD1	TRBV4-2	TRBJ1-3	-	TGTGCCAGCAGCCGACCCCAGGGGGCTGGAAACACCATATATTTT	CASSRPQGAGNTIYF
-	TRBV19	TRBJ1-4	-	TGTGCCAGTACTGGGGCGGTGACTAATGAAAAACTGTTTTTT	CASTGAVTNEKLFF
-	TRBV4-2	TRBJ2-7	-	TGTGCCAGCAGCCAAGAGGATATGGAGGACTACTCCTACGAGCAGTACTTC	CASSQEDMEDYSYEQYF
-	TRBV3-1/TRBV3-2	TRBJ1-2	-	TGTGCCAGCAGCCACATAGGGAGGGGGTATGGCTACACCTTC	CASSHIGRGYGYTF
TRBD1	TRBV6-6	TRBJ2-2	-	TGTGCCAGCAGTCCCCGAGACAGGGGGCGAAACACCGGGGAGCTGTTTTTT	CASSPRDRGRNTGELFF
-	TRBV7-8	TRBJ1-1	-	TGTGCCTCTGGGGCGGAGTTTAAGACTGAAGCTTTCTTT	CASGAEFKTEAFF
TRBD1	TRBV7-2	TRBJ1-3	-	TGTGCCAGCAGCTCCGAGGAGGGGGCAAACACCATATATTTT	CASSSEEGANTIYF
-	TRBV5-8	TRBJ1-6	-	TGTGCCAGCCCGGGATTTTCGGGTTCACCCCTCCACTTT	CASPGFSGSPLHF
-	TRBV29-1	TRBJ1-1	-	TGCAGCGTTAGCCCTATAGGGGTGAACACTGAAGCTTTCTTT	CSVSPIGVNTEAFF
TRBD2	TRBV7-2	TRBJ2-3	-	TGTGCCAGCAGCTTAGGGGGGACGGTGGGAGGGCGAGATACGCAGTATTTT	CASSLGGTVGGRDTQYF
TRBD2	TRBV7-2	TRBJ2-3	-	TGTGCCAGCAGCCCCTTAGCGGGAGGCTCAGATACGCAGTATTTT	CASSPLAGGSDTQYF
-	TRBV28	TRBJ2-2	-	TGTGCCAGGGGTAGCGGAGCGAACACCGGGGAGCTGTTTTTT	CARGSGANTGELFF
TRBD1	TRBV6-6	TRBJ1-5	few	TGTGCCAGCAGACCCGGACAGGGTGACGGCAATCAGCCCCAGCATTTT	CASRPGQGDGNQPQHF
-	TRBV11-3	TRBJ2-2	-	TGTGCCAGCAGTTCTGGGCCGAGCCGGTCCGGGGAGCTGTTTTTT	CASSSGPSRSGELFF
TRBD2	TRBV30	TRBJ2-3	-	TGTGCCTGGAGTGGGTGGAGCGGGGGGGCTACAGATACGCAGTATTTT	CAWSGWSGGATDTQYF
-	TRBV12-3/TRBV12-4	TRBJ1-4	-	TGTGCCAGCAGTCCGGACAGTAATGAAAAACTGTTTTTT	CASSPDSNEKLFF
-	TRBV14	TRBJ1-2	-	TGTGCCAGCAGCCCCTTTTGGGGGGGGAGCTATGGCTACACCTTC	CASSPFWGGSYGYTF
-	TRBV7-2	TRBJ2-1	-	TGTGCCAGCAGCTTATGGGGGGGCCAGGATGAGCAGTTCTTC	CASSLWGGQDEQFF
-	TRBV5-4	TRBJ1-1	few	TGTGCCAGCAGCTTGGAGAGGGAAGACACTGAAGCTTTCTTT	CASSLEREDTEAFF
-	TRBV14	TRBJ2-1	once	TGTGCCAGCAGCGTCCAGGAATTCAATGAGCAGTTCTTC	CASSVQEFNEQFF
TRBD1	TRBV19	TRBJ1-2	-	TGTGCCAGTAGCAGGGACAGAAATTATGGCTACACCTTC	CASSRDRNYGYTF
-	TRBV12-2	TRBJ2-7	-	TGTGCAAGTCGCACCGAGGGGGGGGCTCCTGCATACACCTACGAGCAGTACTTC	CASRTEGGAPAYTYEQYF
TRBD2	TRBV2	TRBJ2-3	-	TGTGCCAGCAGCCCCGGGACTAGCGGTACAGATACGCAGTATTTT	CASSPGTSGTDTQYF
-	TRBV7-8	TRBJ1-2	few	TGTGCCAGCAGCTTAGAGGGGGGGGCGCCGACAGGCTACACCTTC	CASSLEGGAPTGYTF
TRBD2	TRBV10-3	TRBJ2-5	-	TGTGCCATCAGTGAGTCGCGGGGGAGGGTGGAGACCCAGTACTTC	CAISESRGRVETQYF
TRBD1	TRBV27	TRBJ2-1	-	TGTGCCAGCAGCGTCGGGACAGGCTTCAATGAGCAGTTCTTC	CASSVGTGFNEQFF
TRBD2	TRBV7-2	TRBJ2-7	-	TGTGCCAGCAGCTTCCTTAGCGGGGGGGGCTACGAGCAGTACTTC	CASSFLSGGGYEQYF
-	TRBV6-5	TRBJ1-5	-	TGTGCCAGCACCCTAGAACCAGGGAATCAGCCCCAGCATTTT	CASTLEPGNQPQHF